The sequence of this TCR beta chain was determined in a study of T cells in Graves' hyperthyroidism and ophthalmopathy. The TCR beta CDR3 regions underwent amplification using RNA transcripts as the source. An initial round of RT-PCR targeting the TCR CDR3 relied on the HTBI primer set. Each CDR3 protein is one row after TCRdb ran MiXCR on the multiplex PCR reads. The sample includes hundreds of thousands of distinct CDR3 sequences, roughly a sixth seen only once; the top ten take roughly 3%. The CDR3 runs to 15 residues. V lost 8 bases to trimming and J lost 8 bases; unmatched junction nucleotides: 9.

The origin of this receptor is a woman aged 40 to 55 with Graves' ophthalmopathy. V and J are TRBV12-3 or TRBV12-4 and TRBJ2-1; TRBD2 agrees at 13 bases. Sequenced material: blood. The CDR3 sequence is CASRYTSGGAHEQFF. In DNA, the CDR3 is TGTGCCAGCCGATATACTAGCGGGGGGGCCCATGAGCAGTTCTTC.